Below, 4 T cell receptor beta chains from the same sample are listed, as sequenced in a study of T cells in Graves' hyperthyroidism and ophthalmopathy (dated by TCRdb to about 2019). Library construction relied on multiplex PCR. The instrument was an Illumina HiSeq 2000. The TCR beta CDR3 regions were amplified from RNA transcripts. The first round of RT-PCR for the TCR CDR3 was performed with the HTBI primer set and the Qiagen OneStep RT-PCR kit. The public reads were reanalyzed by TCRdb: fastp trimming at Q25, MiXCR alignment, in-frame beta chains only. Rows with one shared CDR3 protein collapse into an entry with the most common genes and DNA. This sample is represented by approximately 420,000 distinct CDR3 sequences; under 15% of them were singletons. The ten most abundant clones make up 30% to 35% of the sample. The sequenced sample consisted of blood. These TCRs come from a woman younger than 45 with Graves' hyperthyroidism.

Regarding this clonotype: A much larger clone lies a single base off, so this may be a read error. The chain couples TRBV30 to TRBJ2-7; 7 bases agree with TRBD1. Germline lookup yields CDR1 GTSNPN and CDR2 SVGIG (reference sequence). This CDR3 has 12 amino acids. The chain's CDR3 is CAWTQGGYEQHF. CDR3 DNA sequence: TGTGCCTGGACTCAAGGGGGCTACGAGCAGCACTTC.

In this sample, this clonotype turned up many times. The rearrangement uses TRBV7-8 and TRBJ2-5; D remains unclear. Trimming left V 1 base short and J 1 base short, with 10 bases between. CDR3 length: 15 residues. Germline CDR1 and CDR2: SGHVS and FQNEAQ. The CDR3 bases are TGTGCCAGCAGCTTAGGAAGAGGCGGCCAAGAGACCCAGTACTTC. This translates into CASSLGRGGQETQYF.

The V and J genes are TRBV19 and TRBJ2-1; TRBD2 might be the D (5 bases). From germline, CDR1 is LNHDA and CDR2 SQIVND (reference sequence). This CDR3 contains 15 residues. The V gene lost 5 bases and the J gene lost 6 bases, with 17 bases spanning the gap. The CDR3 sequence: CASSQAGLGGNEQFF. The CDR3 DNA sequence: TGTGCCAGTAGTCAAGCCGGCCTAGGAGGCAATGAGCAGTTCTTC.

At least ten counts were recorded for this clonotype. This CDR3 reads CASSLSPGILYEQYF. CDR3 coding DNA: TGTGCCAGCAGTTTATCCCCGGGGATACTCTACGAGCAGTACTTC. The chain carries TRBV27 and TRBJ2-7; a possible D gene is TRBD2 (5 bases). Trimming removed 0 bases from V and 3 bases from J, with 12 bases in between. This CDR3 is built from 15 residues. Germline V gives CDR1 MNHEY, CDR2 SMNVEV (reference sequence).